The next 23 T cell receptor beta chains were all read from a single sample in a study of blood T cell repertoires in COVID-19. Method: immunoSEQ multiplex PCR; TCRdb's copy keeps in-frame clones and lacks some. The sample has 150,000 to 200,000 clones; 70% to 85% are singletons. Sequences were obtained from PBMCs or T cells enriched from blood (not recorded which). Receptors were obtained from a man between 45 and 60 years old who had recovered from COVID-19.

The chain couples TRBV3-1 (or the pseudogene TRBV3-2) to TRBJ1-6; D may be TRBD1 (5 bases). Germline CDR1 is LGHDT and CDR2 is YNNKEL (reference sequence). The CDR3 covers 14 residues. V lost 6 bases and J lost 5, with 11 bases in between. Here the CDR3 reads CASRSGGNNSPLHF. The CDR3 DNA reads TGTGCCAGCAGGTCCGGGGGGAATAATTCACCCCTCCACTTT.

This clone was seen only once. CDR3 loop: CASSAGQGSWGEQYF. The CDR3 coding sequence is TGTGCCAGCAGTGCGGGACAGGGGTCCTGGGGTGAGCAGTACTTC. V is TRBV25-1 and J is TRBJ2-7; 10 bases map to TRBD1. V lost 4 bases, J lost 7 bases, and 10 bases stayed unmatched. This CDR3 contains 15 residues. Germline CDR1 and CDR2: MGHDK and SYGVNS.

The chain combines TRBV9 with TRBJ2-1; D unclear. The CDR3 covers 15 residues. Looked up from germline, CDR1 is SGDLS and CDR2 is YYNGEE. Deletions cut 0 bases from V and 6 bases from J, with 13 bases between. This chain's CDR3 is CASSVEATSANEQFF. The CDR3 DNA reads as TGTGCCAGCAGCGTAGAAGCCACCTCCGCCAATGAGCAGTTCTTC.

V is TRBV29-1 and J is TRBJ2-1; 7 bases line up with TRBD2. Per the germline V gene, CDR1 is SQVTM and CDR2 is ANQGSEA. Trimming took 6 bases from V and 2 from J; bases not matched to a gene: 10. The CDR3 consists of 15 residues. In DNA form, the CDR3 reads TGCAGCGTGAGGCGGGGCGGGGGAGCCTACAATGAGCAGTTCTTC. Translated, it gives CSVRRGGGAYNEQFF.

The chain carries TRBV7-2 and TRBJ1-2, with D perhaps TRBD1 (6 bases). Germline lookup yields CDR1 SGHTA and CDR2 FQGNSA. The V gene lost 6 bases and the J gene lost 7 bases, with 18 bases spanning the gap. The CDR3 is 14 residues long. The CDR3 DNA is TGTGCCAGCAGTTTTCCGACAGGCCCCCTTGGCTACACCTTC. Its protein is CASSFPTGPLGYTF.

As DNA, the CDR3 is TGTGCCAGCTCACCTCGGGACAGGGGACAAGCTTTCTTT. Protein: CASSPRDRGQAFF. The rearrangement uses TRBV18 and TRBJ1-1; TRBD1 matches 10 bases. Looked up from germline, CDR1 is KGHSH and CDR2 is LQKENI. The CDR3 runs to 13 residues. V lost 3 bases to trimming and J lost 9 bases; unmatched junction nucleotides: 4.

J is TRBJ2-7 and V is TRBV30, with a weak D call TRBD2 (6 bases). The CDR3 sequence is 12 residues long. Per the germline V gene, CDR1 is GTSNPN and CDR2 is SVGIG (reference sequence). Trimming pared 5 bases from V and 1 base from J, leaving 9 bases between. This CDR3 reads CAWDGGSYEQYF. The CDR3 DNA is TGTGCCTGGGACGGAGGGTCCTACGAGCAGTACTTC.

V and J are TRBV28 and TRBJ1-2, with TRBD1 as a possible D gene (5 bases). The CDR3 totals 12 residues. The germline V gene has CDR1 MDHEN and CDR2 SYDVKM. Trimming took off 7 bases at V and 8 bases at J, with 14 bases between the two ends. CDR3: CASNGPKGGYTF. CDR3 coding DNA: TGTGCCAGCAACGGGCCTAAGGGGGGCTACACCTTC.

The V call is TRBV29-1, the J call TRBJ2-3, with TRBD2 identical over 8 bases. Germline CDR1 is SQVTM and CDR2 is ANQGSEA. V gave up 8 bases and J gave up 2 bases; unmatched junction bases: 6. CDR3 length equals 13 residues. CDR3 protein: CSIERGTTDTQYF. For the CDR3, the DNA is TGCAGCATCGAGCGGGGGACCACAGATACGCAGTATTTT.

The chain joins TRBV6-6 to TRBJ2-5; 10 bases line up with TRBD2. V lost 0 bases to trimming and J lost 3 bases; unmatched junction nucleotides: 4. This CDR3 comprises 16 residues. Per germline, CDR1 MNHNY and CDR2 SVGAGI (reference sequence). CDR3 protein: CASSYSWLAGEETQYF. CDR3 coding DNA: TGTGCCAGCAGTTACTCGTGGCTAGCGGGGGAAGAGACCCAGTACTTC.

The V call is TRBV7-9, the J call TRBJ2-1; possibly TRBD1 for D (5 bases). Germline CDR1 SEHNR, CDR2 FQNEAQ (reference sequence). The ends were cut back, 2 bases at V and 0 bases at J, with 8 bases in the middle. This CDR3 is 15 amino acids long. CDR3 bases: TGTGCCAGCAGCTTACCACAGGACTCCTACAATGAGCAGTTCTTC. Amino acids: CASSLPQDSYNEQFF.

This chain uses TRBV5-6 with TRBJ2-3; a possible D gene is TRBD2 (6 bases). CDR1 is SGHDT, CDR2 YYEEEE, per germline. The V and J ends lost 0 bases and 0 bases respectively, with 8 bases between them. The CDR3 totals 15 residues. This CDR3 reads CASSLVLASTDTQYF. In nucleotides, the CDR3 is TGTGCCAGCAGCTTGGTCCTAGCGAGCACAGATACGCAGTATTTT.

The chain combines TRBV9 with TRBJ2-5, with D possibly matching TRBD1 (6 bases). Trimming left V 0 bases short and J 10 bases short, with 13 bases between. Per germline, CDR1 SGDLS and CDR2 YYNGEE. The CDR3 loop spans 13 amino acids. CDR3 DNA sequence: TGTGCCAGCAGCGTAGCAGGGGCCGGGAACCAGTACTTC. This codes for CASSVAGAGNQYF.

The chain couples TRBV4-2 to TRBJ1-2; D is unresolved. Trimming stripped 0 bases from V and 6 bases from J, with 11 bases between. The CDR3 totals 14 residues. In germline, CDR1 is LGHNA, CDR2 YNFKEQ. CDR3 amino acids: CASSQDGSGDGYTF. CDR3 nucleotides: TGTGCCAGCAGCCAAGATGGGTCAGGTGATGGCTACACCTTC.

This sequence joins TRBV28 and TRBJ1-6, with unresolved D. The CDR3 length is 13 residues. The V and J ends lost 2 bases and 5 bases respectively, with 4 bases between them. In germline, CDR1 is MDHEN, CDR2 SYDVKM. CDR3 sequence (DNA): TGTGCCAGCAGTTTACCTCATAATTCACCCCTCCACTTT. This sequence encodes CASSLPHNSPLHF. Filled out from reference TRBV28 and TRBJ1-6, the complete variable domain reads DVKVTQSSRYLVKRTGEKVFLECVQDMDHENMFWYRQDPGLGLRLIYFSYDVKMKEKGDIPEGYSVSREKKERFSLILESASTNQTSMYLCASSLPHNSPLHFGNGTRLTVT.

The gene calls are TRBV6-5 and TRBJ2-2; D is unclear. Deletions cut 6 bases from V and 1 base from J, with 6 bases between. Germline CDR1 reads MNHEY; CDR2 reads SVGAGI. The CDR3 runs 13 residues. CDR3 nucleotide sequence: TGTGCCAGCAGCCCAGGGAACACCGGGGAGCTGTTTTTT. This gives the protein CASSPGNTGELFF.

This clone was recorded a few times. The CDR3 spells CASSELLQGGNQPQHF. The CDR3 nucleotides read TGTGCCAGCAGTGAACTATTACAGGGGGGGAATCAGCCCCAGCATTTT. This chain connects TRBV6-1 to TRBJ1-5, with TRBD1 matching over 8 bases. V lost 2 bases, J lost 4 bases, and 7 bases stayed unmatched. This CDR3 is 16 amino acids long. Germline V CDR1 and CDR2: MNHNS, SASEGT.

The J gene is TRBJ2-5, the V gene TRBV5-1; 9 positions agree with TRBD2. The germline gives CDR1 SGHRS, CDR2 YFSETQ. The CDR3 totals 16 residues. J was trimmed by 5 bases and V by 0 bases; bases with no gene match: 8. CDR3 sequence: CASSLAAGGSWETQYF. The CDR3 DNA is TGCGCCAGCAGCTTGGCTGCGGGGGGGTCTTGGGAGACCCAGTACTTC. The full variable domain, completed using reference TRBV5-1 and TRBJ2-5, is KAGVTQTPRYLIKTRGQQVTLSCSPISGHRSVSWYQQTPGQGLQFLFEYFSETQRNKGNFPGRFSGRQFSNSRSEMNVSTLELGDSALYLCASSLAAGGSWETQYFGPGTRLLVL.

In nucleotides, the CDR3 is TGCGCCAGCAGCTTGCCAGGGGAAGATACGCAGTATTTT. It translates to CASSLPGEDTQYF. This chain connects TRBV5-1 to TRBJ2-3; a weak D match, TRBD1 (6 bases). CDR3 length equals 13 residues. Germline CDR1 SGHRS, CDR2 YFSETQ. Between the trimmed V and J ends, which lost 1 base and 5 bases, there was a span of 8 bases.

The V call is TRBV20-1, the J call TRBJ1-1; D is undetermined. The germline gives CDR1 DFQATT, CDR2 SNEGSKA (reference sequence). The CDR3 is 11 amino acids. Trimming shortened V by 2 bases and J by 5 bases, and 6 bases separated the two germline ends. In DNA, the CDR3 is TGCAGTGCTAGACTGTTTACTGAAGCTTTCTTT. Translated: CSARLFTEAFF.

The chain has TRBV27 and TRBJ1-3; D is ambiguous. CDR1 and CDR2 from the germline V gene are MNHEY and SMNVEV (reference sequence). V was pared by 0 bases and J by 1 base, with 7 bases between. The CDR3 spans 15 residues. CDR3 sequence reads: CASSLSSGSGNTIYF. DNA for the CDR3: TGTGCCAGCAGTTTATCGAGCGGGTCTGGAAACACCATATATTTT.

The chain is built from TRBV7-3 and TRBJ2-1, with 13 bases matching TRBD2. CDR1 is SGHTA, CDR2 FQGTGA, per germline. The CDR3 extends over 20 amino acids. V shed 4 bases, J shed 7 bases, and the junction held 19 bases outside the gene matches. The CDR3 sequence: CASSSKRTSGGPPSWNEQFF. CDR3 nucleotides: TGTGCCAGCAGCTCCAAACGGACTAGCGGGGGCCCCCCGAGTTGGAATGAGCAGTTCTTC.

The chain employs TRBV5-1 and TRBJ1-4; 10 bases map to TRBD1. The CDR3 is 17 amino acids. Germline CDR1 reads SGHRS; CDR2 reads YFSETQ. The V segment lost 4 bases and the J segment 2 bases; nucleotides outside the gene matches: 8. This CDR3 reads CASSADRGRRTNEKLFF. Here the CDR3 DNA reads TGCGCCAGCAGCGCCGACAGGGGGCGCCGGACTAATGAAAAACTGTTTTTT.